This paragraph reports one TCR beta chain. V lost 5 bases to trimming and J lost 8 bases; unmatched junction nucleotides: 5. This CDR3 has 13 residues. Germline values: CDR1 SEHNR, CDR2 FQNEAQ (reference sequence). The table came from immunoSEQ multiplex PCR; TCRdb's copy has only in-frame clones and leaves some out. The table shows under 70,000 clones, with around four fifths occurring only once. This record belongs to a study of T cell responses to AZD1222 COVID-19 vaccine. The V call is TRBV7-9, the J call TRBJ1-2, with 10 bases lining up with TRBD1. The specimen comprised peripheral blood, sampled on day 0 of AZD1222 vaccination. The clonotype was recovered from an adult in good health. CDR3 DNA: TGTGCCAGCAGCCTAGACAGGGGGCTCGGCTACACCTTC. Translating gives CASSLDRGLGYTF. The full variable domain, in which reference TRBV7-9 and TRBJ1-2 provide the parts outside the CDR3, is DTGVSQNPRHKITKRGQNVTFRCDPISEHNRLYWYRQTLGQGPEFLTYFQNEAQLEKSRLLSDRFSAERPKGSFSTLEIQRTEQGDSAMYLCASSLDRGLGYTFGSGTRLTVV.